The next 12 T cell receptor beta chains were all read from a single sample in a study of cytomegalovirus exposure and HLA in healthy donors (dated by TCRdb to 2016 to 2017). Preparation of the library involved the immunoSEQ multiplex PCR assay. For the multiplex PCR, a mixture combining 60 forward primers for TCR Vbeta segments and 13 reverse primers for TCR Jbeta segments was used. TCRdb stores this immuneACCESS table with in-frame sequences only. Part of the clones is absent; in the studies checked, under half of the shortfall reflects unresolved V genes, and no reason is known for the rest. A total of some 180,000 clones appear in this sample, roughly three quarters of them only once. Of the sample, over 2% is held by the ten largest clones. Sequences were obtained from PBMCs. The receptors here all came from a woman in her twenties or thirties in good health and CMV-seropositive.

This rearrangement joins TRBV7-9 to TRBJ1-2; D is ambiguous. This CDR3 region has 15 residues. The germline V gene has CDR1 SEHNR and CDR2 FQNEAQ (reference sequence). Deletions cut 1 base from V and 7 bases from J, with 16 bases between. CDR3: CASSLGASGGFGYTF. For the CDR3, the DNA is TGTGCCAGCAGCTTAGGTGCCTCCGGAGGTTTTGGCTACACCTTC.

This clone was counted between two and nine times. This chain joins TRBV28 and TRBJ1-2, with D hard to call. The CDR3 has 12 amino acids. With 9 bases removed from V and 4 bases from J, the gap between germline ends came to 12 bases. Germline CDR1 and CDR2: MDHEN and SYDVKM. In nucleotides, the CDR3 is TGTGCCAGTACCGGGATTATCTATGGCTACACCTTC. It codes for CASTGIIYGYTF.

J is TRBJ2-1 and V is TRBV19; TRBD2 agrees at 12 bases. J lost 2 bases, V lost 8 bases, and 4 bases had no gene match. The CDR3 has 15 residues. CDR1 and CDR2 from the germline V gene are LNHDA and SQIVND (reference sequence). The CDR3: CASHLAGGPYNEQFF. CDR3 nucleotide sequence: TGTGCCAGTCACCTAGCGGGGGGGCCCTACAATGAGCAGTTCTTC.

J is TRBJ1-2 and V is TRBV6-6, with D maybe TRBD1 (5 bases). This CDR3 spans 13 amino acids. Germline CDR1 reads MNHNY; CDR2 reads SVGAGI (reference sequence). Trimming cost V 7 bases and J 6 bases, with 15 bases left between them. CDR3 sequence reads: CASTKMDIDGYTF. The CDR3 DNA follows: TGTGCCAGCACCAAGATGGACATTGATGGCTACACCTTC.

The chain uses TRBV7-9 and TRBJ2-1, with TRBD2 identical over 9 bases. This CDR3 contains 14 residues. After removal of 1 base from V and 5 bases from J, the junction contained 0 bases not matched to a gene. CDR1 is SEHNR, CDR2 FQNEAQ, per germline (reference sequence). Here the CDR3 reads CASSLGGGDNEQFF. CDR3 bases: TGTGCCAGCAGCTTAGGCGGGGGGGACAATGAGCAGTTCTTC.

The gene calls are TRBV19 and TRBJ1-1, with D possibly TRBD1 on 5 matching bases. The V gene's germline CDR1 is LNHDA and CDR2 SQIVND (reference sequence). The CDR3 length is 16 residues. V gave up 3 bases and J gave up 0 bases, with 14 bases separating them. Here the CDR3 reads CASSMEFRQMNTEAFF. The CDR3, as DNA: TGTGCCAGTAGTATGGAGTTTCGACAGATGAACACTGAAGCTTTCTTT.

This clone was detected only a few times. Other DNA sequences in the sample encode the same CDR3. V gene TRBV5-4 combines with J gene TRBJ2-5, with 13 nucleotides matching TRBD2. From germline, CDR1 is SGHNT and CDR2 YYREEE (reference sequence). V shed 4 bases, J shed 4 bases, and the junction held 4 bases outside the gene matches. CDR3 size: 15 residues. The CDR3 region is CASSMGLAGLETQYF. CDR3 sequence (DNA): TGTGCCAGCAGCATGGGACTAGCGGGACTAGAGACCCAGTACTTC.

This clone has just a few counts. The chain links TRBV29-1 to TRBJ1-2; TRBD1 matches 7 bases. The length of the CDR3 is 13 residues. Germline CDR1 is SQVTM and CDR2 is ANQGSEA. V was clipped by 0 bases and J by 5 bases; unmatched bases: 3. As DNA, the CDR3 is TGCAGCGTTGAAGACAAGACAGGGTATGGCTACACCTTC. The encoded protein is CSVEDKTGYGYTF.

V gene TRBV10-3 combines with J gene TRBJ2-5; tentative D call: TRBD2 (5 bases). The DNA end lines up better with TRBJ2-7; the J call may be wrong. The V gene's germline CDR1 is ENHRY and CDR2 SYGVKD. The CDR3 loop spans 14 amino acids. The DNA of the CDR3 is TGTGCCATCAGTGAGTCGCCGGGAACCTACGAGCAGTACTTC. It specifies CAISESPGTYEQYF.

The chain links TRBV30 to TRBJ2-1, with D perhaps TRBD2 (6 bases). Trimming removed 2 bases at V and 4 bases at J, with 12 bases between. Germline V gives CDR1 GTSNPN, CDR2 SVGIG (reference sequence). This CDR3 spans 14 amino acids. CDR3 sequence (DNA): TGTGCCTGGAGTCTCGGGACTTCTTACAATGAGCAGTTCTTC. Amino acids: CAWSLGTSYNEQFF. The full variable domain, rest sourced from reference TRBV30 and TRBJ2-1, is SQTIHQWPATLVQPVGSPLSLECTVEGTSNPNLYWYRQAAGRGLQLLFYSVGIGQISSEVPQNLSASRPQDRQFILSSKKLLLSDSGFYLCAWSLGTSYNEQFFGPGTRLTVL.

V and J are TRBV10-1 and TRBJ2-1; tentative D call: TRBD1 (5 bases). The germline CDR1 and CDR2 sequences are WNHNN and SYGVQD (reference sequence). The CDR3 sequence is 14 residues long. Trimming pared 4 bases from V and 7 bases from J, leaving 14 bases between. The DNA of the CDR3 is TGCGCCAGCAGTGGGACACCGAAGGGTAATGAGCAGTTCTTC. It translates to CASSGTPKGNEQFF.

The chain is built from TRBV10-3 and TRBJ2-7, with 9 bases lining up with TRBD2. In germline, CDR1 is ENHRY, CDR2 SYGVKD. CDR3 size: 15 residues. The J segment lost 4 bases and the V segment lost 0 bases, leaving 4 bases of the junction unmatched. CDR3 sequence: CAISESAGGGYEQYF. CDR3 nucleotides: TGTGCCATCAGTGAGTCCGCGGGAGGGGGGTACGAGCAGTACTTC.